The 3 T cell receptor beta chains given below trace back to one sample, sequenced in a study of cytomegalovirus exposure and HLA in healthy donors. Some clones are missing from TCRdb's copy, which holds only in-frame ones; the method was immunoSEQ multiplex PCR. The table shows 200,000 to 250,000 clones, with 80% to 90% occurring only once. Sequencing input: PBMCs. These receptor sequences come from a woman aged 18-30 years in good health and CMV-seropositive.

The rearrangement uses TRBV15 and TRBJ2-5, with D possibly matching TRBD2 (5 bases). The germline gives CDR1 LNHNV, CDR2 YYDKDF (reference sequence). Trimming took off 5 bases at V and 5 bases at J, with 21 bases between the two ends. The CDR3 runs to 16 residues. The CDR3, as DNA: TGTGCCACCAGCTACAAGAACCTTCCCCCGGGGGAGACCCAGTACTTC. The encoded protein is CATSYKNLPPGETQYF. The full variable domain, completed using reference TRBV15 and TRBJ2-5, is DAMVIQNPRYQVTQFGKPVTLSCSQTLNHNVMYWYQQKSSQAPKLLFHYYDKDFNNEADTPDNFQSRRPNTSFCFLDIRSPGLGDTAMYLCATSYKNLPPGETQYFGPGTRLLVL.

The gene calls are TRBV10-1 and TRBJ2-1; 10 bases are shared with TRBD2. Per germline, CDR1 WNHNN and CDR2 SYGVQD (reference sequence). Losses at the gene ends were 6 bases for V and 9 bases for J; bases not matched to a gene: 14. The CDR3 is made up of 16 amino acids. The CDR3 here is CASSLRTSGSLGEQFF. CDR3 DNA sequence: TGCGCCAGCAGCCTCCGGACTAGCGGCAGCTTGGGTGAGCAGTTCTTC.

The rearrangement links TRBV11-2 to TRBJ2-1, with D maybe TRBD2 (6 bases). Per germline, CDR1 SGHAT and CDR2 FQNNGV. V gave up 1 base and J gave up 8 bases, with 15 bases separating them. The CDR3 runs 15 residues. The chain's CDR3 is CASSLVPYGGHEQFF. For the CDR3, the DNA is TGTGCCAGCAGCTTAGTTCCCTACGGGGGACATGAGCAGTTCTTC. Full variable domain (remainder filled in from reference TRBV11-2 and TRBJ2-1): EAGVAQSPRYKIIEKRQSVAFWCNPISGHATLYWYQQILGQGPKLLIQFQNNGVVDDSQLPKDRFSAERLKGVDSTLKIQPAKLEDSAVYLCASSLVPYGGHEQFFGPGTRLTVL.